A single sample is the source of the 21 T cell receptor beta chains below, sequenced in a study of shared clonotypes between healthy human individuals. The naive CD8 fraction comprised CD45RO-negative cells positively selected for CCR7 and excluded terminally differentiated effector memory CD45RA+ cells. Sequencing was performed with immunoSEQ multiplex PCR; in TCRdb, only in-frame clones are kept and a portion is missing. This sample has roughly 2,000,000 clones, with roughly 94% found just once. Sequencing was done on a sample of naive CD8+ T cells sorted from blood. These receptors originate from a man between 18 and 29 years old in good health.

In the case of this clone: Within the sample, other DNA sequences also encode this same CDR3. The chain couples TRBV19 to TRBJ1-5; D uncertain. Germline loops: CDR1 LNHDA, CDR2 SQIVND (reference sequence). V was pared by 3 bases and J by 7 bases, with 13 bases between. CDR3 length: 14 amino acids. The DNA for the CDR3 is TGTGCCAGTAGTATTCGGGATAATGGGCAGCCCCAGCATTTT. This encodes CASSIRDNGQPQHF.

The chain combines TRBV9 with TRBJ2-2, with 10 bases identical to TRBD1. This CDR3 has 16 amino acids. Germline V CDR1 and CDR2: SGDLS, YYNGEE. V gave up 4 bases and J gave up 1 base; unmatched junction bases: 4. The CDR3, as DNA: TGTGCCAGCAGCCCCCGGGACAGGGGGAACACCGGGGAGCTGTTTTTT. Translation: CASSPRDRGNTGELFF.

The chain has TRBV9 and TRBJ1-1, with D unclear. Trimming took 0 bases from V and 2 from J, leaving 14 bases between them. This CDR3 comprises 16 residues. Germline V gene sequence: CDR1 SGDLS, CDR2 YYNGEE. The CDR3 DNA sequence: TGTGCCAGCAGCGTAGTATTTGACGGGGTTAACACTGAAGCTTTCTTT. Protein sequence: CASSVVFDGVNTEAFF.

The V and J genes are TRBV28 and TRBJ2-2, with 9 bases matching TRBD2. CDR1 and CDR2 from the germline V gene are MDHEN and SYDVKM. The V and J ends lost 2 bases and 5 bases, in that order; junction bases with no gene match: 12. The CDR3 runs to 18 residues. Here the CDR3 reads CASSLGARGGRLTGELFF. The CDR3 region has the DNA TGTGCCAGCAGTTTAGGGGCGCGGGGGGGCCGGTTGACCGGGGAGCTGTTTTTT.

This rearrangement joins TRBV7-9 to TRBJ2-7; no clear D gene. Germline CDR1 SEHNR, CDR2 FQNEAQ (reference sequence). V was trimmed by 1 base and J by 4 bases, leaving 14 bases between them. CDR3 length: 15 amino acids. CDR3 sequence reads: CASSLDALSVYEQYF. Here the CDR3 DNA reads TGTGCCAGCAGCTTAGACGCTTTATCGGTATACGAGCAGTACTTC. Drawing the rest from reference TRBV7-9 and TRBJ2-7, the complete variable domain is DTGVSQNPRHKITKRGQNVTFRCDPISEHNRLYWYRQTLGQGPEFLTYFQNEAQLEKSRLLSDRFSAERPKGSFSTLEIQRTEQGDSAMYLCASSLDALSVYEQYFGPGTRLTVT.

The chain recombines TRBV27 with TRBJ2-3; 8 bases map to TRBD2. The CDR3 has 17 residues. Per germline, CDR1 MNHEY and CDR2 SMNVEV (reference sequence). The junction had 6 bases not matched to a gene; V was cut back by 1 base and J by 0 bases. The CDR3 DNA sequence: TGTGCCAGCAGTTTATATTCGAGCGGGGGAAGCACAGATACGCAGTATTTT. This sequence encodes CASSLYSSGGSTDTQYF.

The J gene is TRBJ2-7, the V gene TRBV14; a possible D gene is TRBD1 (6 bases). The V gene's germline CDR1 is SGHDN and CDR2 FVKESK. Trimming stripped 4 bases from V and 2 bases from J, with 12 bases between. CDR3 size: 14 residues. CDR3 DNA sequence: TGTGCCAGCAGCCTAGGAACAGGGCCCTACGAGCAGTACTTC. Its translation: CASSLGTGPYEQYF. The whole variable domain, filled in from reference TRBV14 and TRBJ2-7, reads EAGVTQFPSHSVIEKGQTVTLRCDPISGHDNLYWYRRVMGKEIKFLLHFVKESKQDESGMPNNRFLAERTGGTYSTLKVQPAELEDSGVYFCASSLGTGPYEQYFGPGTRLTVT.

This rearrangement joins TRBV28 to TRBJ2-3; TRBD2 is a possible D gene (6 bases). Germline V gene data show CDR1 as MDHEN and CDR2 as SYDVKM. Trimming stripped 4 bases from V and 8 bases from J, with 16 bases between. CDR3 length: 14 amino acids. CDR3 loop: CASSWTGEQGTQYF. The CDR3 DNA sequence: TGTGCCAGCAGTTGGACGGGGGAGCAGGGTACGCAGTATTTT. The whole variable domain, filled in from reference TRBV28 and TRBJ2-3, reads DVKVTQSSRYLVKRTGEKVFLECVQDMDHENMFWYRQDPGLGLRLIYFSYDVKMKEKGDIPEGYSVSREKKERFSLILESASTNQTSMYLCASSWTGEQGTQYFGPGTRLTVL.

The rearrangement joins TRBV7-2 to TRBJ1-2; D is ambiguous. Trimming shortened V by 5 bases and J by 2 bases, and 9 bases separated the two germline ends. The CDR3 spans 13 residues. Germline V CDR1 and CDR2: SGHTA, FQGNSA. CDR3 coding DNA: TGTGCCAGCAGCCCGACCAGCAACTATGGCTACACCTTC. This encodes CASSPTSNYGYTF.

The chain links TRBV21-1 to TRBJ1-4. TRBV21-1 represents a pseudogene. This CDR3 is 14 amino acids long. CDR3 nucleotides: TGTGCCAGCAGTGGGCGGGAATCAAAAAGGAAACTGTTTTTT. This codes for CASSGRESKRKLFF.

The DNA for the CDR3 is TGTGCCAGCAGCTTAGCTCCCAGGGGGCTTGTGGCAGATACGCAGTATTTT. Translation: CASSLAPRGLVADTQYF. The chain carries TRBV7-9 and TRBJ2-3, with TRBD1 identical over 8 bases. After removal of 0 bases from V and 4 bases from J, the junction contained 9 bases not matched to a gene. Germline lookup yields CDR1 SEHNR and CDR2 FQNEAQ (reference sequence). The CDR3 sequence is 17 residues long.

The V call is TRBV14, the J call TRBJ1-1; possibly TRBD1 for D (5 bases). The CDR3 consists of 17 residues. CDR1 SGHDN and CDR2 FVKESK come from the germline V gene. Between the trimmed V and J ends, which lost 3 bases and 3 bases, there was a span of 20 bases. The CDR3, as DNA: TGTGCCAGCAGCCACGGAATTTGGGGGGAAAGGTACACTGAAGCTTTCTTT. Its protein is CASSHGIWGERYTEAFF. The complete variable domain, with remaining parts taken from reference TRBV14 and TRBJ1-1, reads EAGVTQFPSHSVIEKGQTVTLRCDPISGHDNLYWYRRVMGKEIKFLLHFVKESKQDESGMPNNRFLAERTGGTYSTLKVQPAELEDSGVYFCASSHGIWGERYTEAFFGQGTRLTVV.

A remark on this clone: This may be a read error, as it is one base from a much larger clone. This same CDR3 is encoded by further DNA sequences in the sample. The chain couples TRBV5-6 to TRBJ2-7, with no clear D. Germline CDR1 reads SGHDT; CDR2 reads YYEEEE. The length of the CDR3 is 11 residues. V was clipped by 0 bases and J by 5 bases, with 3 bases between them. The CDR3 bases are TGTGCCAGCAGCTTGGGGGACGAGCAGTACTTC. Translation gives CASSLGDEQYF. The whole variable domain, filled in from reference TRBV5-6 and TRBJ2-7, reads DAGVTQSPTHLIKTRGQQVTLRCSPKSGHDTVSWYQQALGQGPQFIFQYYEEEERQRGNFPDRFSGHQFPNYSSELNVNALLLGDSALYLCASSLGDEQYFGPGTRLTVT.

The V gene is TRBV5-1, the J gene TRBJ2-7; the D gene is possibly TRBD2 (6 bases). The germline V and J ends were trimmed by 2 bases and 2 bases, with 23 bases remaining between them. The CDR3 runs to 18 residues. Per germline, CDR1 SGHRS and CDR2 YFSETQ. The CDR3 region has the DNA TGCGCCAGCAGCTTAGAGACTGGGGTGGGACTTGCCACCTACGAGCAGTACTTC. It specifies CASSLETGVGLATYEQYF.

The gene calls are TRBV4-1 and TRBJ2-7, with 10 bases that match TRBD1. Germline V gene sequence: CDR1 MGHRA, CDR2 YSYEKL. The CDR3 is 15 residues long. The junction had 11 bases not matched to a gene; V was cut back by 6 bases and J by 6 bases. The CDR3 is CASSLRGQGKSEQYF. CDR3 nucleotide sequence: TGCGCCAGCAGTCTGAGGGGACAGGGGAAGAGCGAGCAGTACTTC.

This chain uses TRBV11-2 with TRBJ2-3; 10 bases fit TRBD2. CDR3 size: 17 residues. The J segment lost 3 bases and the V segment lost 7 bases, leaving 13 bases of the junction unmatched. CDR1 is SGHAT, CDR2 FQNNGV, per germline. The CDR3 DNA reads as TGTGCCAGCACCTTCACCCGGGCTAGCGGGGGTACAGATACGCAGTATTTT. Translated: CASTFTRASGGTDTQYF.

For this clone: The sample carries other DNA sequences with the same CDR3. The rearrangement joins TRBV6-1 to TRBJ2-3; TRBD2 is a possible D gene (6 bases). CDR1 and CDR2 from the germline V gene are MNHNS and SASEGT. The ends were cut back, 3 bases at V and 0 bases at J, with 7 bases in the middle. The CDR3 runs 14 residues. The CDR3 nucleotides are TGTGCCAGCAGTGAGGGGGGAAGCACAGATACGCAGTATTTT. Its translation is CASSEGGSTDTQYF.

Only one count was recorded for this clone. The chain is built from TRBV2 and TRBJ1-5; D gene uncertain. From germline, CDR1 is SNHLY and CDR2 FYNNEI. Trimming stripped 4 bases from V and 4 bases from J, with 14 bases between. This CDR3 has 15 amino acids. The CDR3 is CASSGWSGGNQPQHF. As DNA, the CDR3 is TGTGCCAGCAGTGGGTGGTCTGGCGGAAATCAGCCCCAGCATTTT.

V usage is TRBV9 and J usage is TRBJ2-1, with D hard to call. V was pared by 4 bases and J by 1 base, with 12 bases between. Germline CDR1 and CDR2: SGDLS and YYNGEE. This CDR3 contains 15 residues. CDR3: CASSPPLASYNEQFF. Written as DNA, the CDR3 is TGTGCCAGCAGCCCCCCCTTGGCTTCCTACAATGAGCAGTTCTTC.

The rearrangement links TRBV7-6 to TRBJ2-3, with D uncertain. Trimming stripped 5 bases from V and 2 bases from J, with 14 bases between. Germline V CDR1 and CDR2: SGHVS, FNYEAQ. The CDR3 is 15 residues long. The CDR3 protein is CASSPDLVLTDTQYF. The CDR3 nucleotides are TGTGCCAGCAGCCCAGATTTAGTGCTCACAGATACGCAGTATTTT.

The rearrangement uses TRBV7-2 and TRBJ2-7; maybe TRBD2 (6 bases). Trimming took 5 bases from V and 5 from J, leaving 22 bases between them. The CDR3 spans 16 residues. The germline V gene encodes CDR1 SGHTA and CDR2 FQGNSA. CDR3 region: CASSRGVGLAFDEQYF. Here the CDR3 DNA reads TGTGCCAGCAGCAGAGGCGTAGGGCTAGCGTTCGACGAGCAGTACTTC.